Listed below are T cell receptor beta chains from one sample, sequenced in a study of response to subunit inactivated influenza vaccine. TCRdb called the RT-PCR reads again in MiXCR, with one record for every CDR3 protein. Among roughly 550,000 distinct CDR3 sequences listed, roughly 23% were seen once. This sample also appeared in a second study, on T cells expressing NK-cell markers.

The input for sequencing was CD4+ T cells sorted from PBMCs, taken roughly 12 days after vaccination. Source of these receptors: a middle-aged man who received an inactivated influenza vaccine. The CDR3 runs from the conserved cysteine through the conserved F or W. D genes are given only for firm matches. For some rows the clone size is stated as once, few or many, or as a class when expanded; others skip it.

TRBD1	TRBV6-2/TRBV6-3	TRBJ2-7	many	15	CASREQGARIYEQYF	TGTGCCAGCAGGGAGCAGGGGGCGCGAATCTACGAGCAGTACTTC
TRBD2	TRBV5-6	TRBJ2-5	.	17	CASSPLTSGGTEETQYF	TGTGCCAGCAGCCCCTTGACTAGCGGGGGGACTGAAGAGACCCAGTACTTC
.	TRBV5-6	TRBJ2-6	few	15	CASSRTEPGANVLTF	TGTGCCAGCAGCCGCACAGAACCTGGGGCCAACGTCCTGACTTTC
TRBD2	TRBV29-1	TRBJ2-2	.	12	CSGGGATGELFF	TGCAGCGGGGGGGGAGCCACCGGGGAGCTGTTTTTT
TRBD2	TRBV7-9	TRBJ2-3	few	15	CASSLARTSPDTQYF	TGTGCCAGCAGCTTAGCCCGGACTAGCCCAGATACGCAGTATTTT
TRBD2	TRBV20-1	TRBJ2-7	few	16	CSARDSGGGNSYEQYF	TGCAGTGCTAGAGATTCGGGCGGGGGAAACTCCTACGAGCAGTACTTC
.	TRBV6-2/TRBV6-3	TRBJ2-7	.	14	CASRTRGFTYEQYF	TGTGCCAGCAGAACGAGGGGGTTTACCTACGAGCAGTACTTC
.	TRBV6-5	TRBJ2-4	.	16	CASSYSTALAKNIQYF	TGTGCCAGCAGTTACTCGACGGCATTAGCCAAAAACATTCAGTACTTC
.	TRBV27	TRBJ2-4	.	14	CASRGPLAKNIQYF	TGTGCCAGCCGGGGCCCCCTAGCCAAAAACATTCAGTACTTC
.	TRBV5-1	TRBJ2-7	.	14	CASSLVAGVDEQYF	TGCGCCAGCAGCTTGGTGGCAGGGGTCGACGAGCAGTACTTC
.	TRBV7-9	TRBJ2-2	few	9	CATTGELFF	TGTGCCACGACCGGGGAGCTGTTTTTT
.	TRBV12-3/TRBV12-4	TRBJ2-2	.	15	CASSLTGSRAGELFF	TGTGCCAGCAGTTTAACCGGGAGCCGGGCCGGGGAGCTGTTTTTT
.	TRBV3-1	TRBJ1-1	few	13	CASSQQVNTEAFF	TGTGCCAGCAGCCAACAGGTGAACACTGAAGCTTTCTTT
.	TRBV28	TRBJ2-3	.	11	CGTVGTDTQYF	TGCGGGACGGTAGGCACAGATACGCAGTATTTT
TRBD2	TRBV7-2	TRBJ2-1	few	12	CASSLIGTIQFF	TGTGCCAGCAGCTTGATCGGGACTATCCAGTTCTTC
.	TRBV29-1	TRBJ1-1	.	10	CSVETVEAFF	TGCAGCGTTGAAACAGTTGAAGCTTTCTTT
TRBD2	TRBV7-9	TRBJ2-1	few	14	CASSMLAGYNEQFF	TGTGCCAGCAGCATGCTAGCGGGTTACAATGAGCAGTTCTTC
.	TRBV27	TRBJ1-2	many	14	CASSLSGGAYGYTF	TGTGCCAGCAGTTTATCGGGCGGAGCCTATGGCTACACCTTC
.	TRBV5-6	TRBJ2-1	many	16	CASSLVIGSSYNEQFF	TGTGCCAGCAGCTTGGTTATAGGGAGCTCCTACAATGAGCAGTTCTTC
.	TRBV28	TRBJ2-7	.	13	CASSLGQVREQYF	TGTGCCAGCAGTTTGGGGCAGGTGAGGGAGCAGTACTTC
.	TRBV7-6	TRBJ2-6	.	15	CASSPQTAGANVLTF	TGTGCCAGCAGCCCCCAGACCGCCGGGGCCAACGTCCTGACTTTC
.	TRBV10-2	TRBJ2-7	few	15	CASSHDRPTYYEQYF	TGCGCCAGCAGTCACGACCGACCAACCTACTACGAGCAGTACTTC
TRBD1	TRBV29-1	TRBJ1-1	few	13	CSVHNRGNTEAFF	TGCAGCGTTCATAACAGGGGGAACACTGAAGCTTTCTTT
TRBD2	TRBV7-8	TRBJ2-3	.	13	CASSGRGTSTQYF	TGTGCCAGCTCGGGGCGGGGGACGAGTACGCAGTATTTT
TRBD2	TRBV20-1	TRBJ2-7	.	13	CSARVSGSVKQYF	TGCAGTGCTAGAGTGAGCGGGAGTGTGAAGCAGTACTTC
.	TRBV7-9	TRBJ2-5	.	12	CALSEGWETQYF	TGTGCCTTAAGCGAGGGTTGGGAGACCCAGTACTTC
.	TRBV5-1	TRBJ1-1	few	14	CASSFVIGTTEAFF	TGCGCCAGCAGCTTCGTAATTGGTACCACTGAAGCTTTCTTT
.	TRBV15	TRBJ2-1	.	16	CATSTGTPSSYNEQFF	TGTGCCACCAGCACCGGGACTCCGAGCTCCTACAATGAGCAGTTCTTC
.	TRBV7-2	TRBJ2-4	few	14	CASSPTGRGNIQYF	TGTGCCAGCAGCCCGACAGGGCGGGGAAACATTCAGTACTTC
TRBD1	TRBV12-3/TRBV12-4	TRBJ1-2	few	13	CASSSTGPYGYTF	TGTGCCAGCAGTTCGACAGGGCCCTATGGCTACACCTTC
.	TRBV7-2	TRBJ1-4	.	16	CASSLRAQGSREKLFF	TGTGCCAGCAGCTTAAGGGCCCAGGGGTCTAGGGAAAAACTGTTTTTT
TRBD1	TRBV11-2	TRBJ1-4	.	18	CASSARGRGQGTNEKLFF	TGTGCCAGCAGCGCCCGGGGGAGGGGGCAAGGCACTAATGAAAAACTGTTTTTT
.	TRBV12-3/TRBV12-4	TRBJ1-1	.	14	CASSTRGGNTEAFF	TGTGCCAGCAGCACGAGGGGGGGGAACACTGAAGCTTTCTTT
TRBD1	TRBV29-1	TRBJ2-1	.	13	CSALRDRGGEQFF	TGCAGCGCTCTCCGGGACAGGGGAGGCGAGCAGTTCTTC
TRBD1	TRBV5-6	TRBJ1-1	few	14	CASSRTGERTEAFF	TGTGCCAGCAGCCGGACAGGGGAGAGGACTGAAGCTTTCTTT
.	TRBV29-1	TRBJ1-4	few	13	CSTGGSPNEKLFF	TGCAGCACCGGGGGCAGCCCTAATGAAAAACTGTTTTTT
TRBD1	TRBV12-3/TRBV12-4	TRBJ2-7	.	15	CASTTGPRGIYEQYF	TGTGCCAGCACCACCGGCCCCAGGGGGATTTACGAGCAGTACTTC